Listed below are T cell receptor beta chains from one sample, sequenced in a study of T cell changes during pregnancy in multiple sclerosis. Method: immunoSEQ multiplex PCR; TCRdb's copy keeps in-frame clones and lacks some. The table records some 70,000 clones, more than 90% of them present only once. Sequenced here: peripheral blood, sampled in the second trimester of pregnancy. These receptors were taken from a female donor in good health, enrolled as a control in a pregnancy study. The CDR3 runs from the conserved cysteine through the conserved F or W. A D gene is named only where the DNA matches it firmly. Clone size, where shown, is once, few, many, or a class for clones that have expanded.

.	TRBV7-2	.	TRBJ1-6	TGTGCCAGCAGCTCCACGGGAGCGGGTAATTCACCCCTCCACTTT	CASSSTGAGNSPLHF
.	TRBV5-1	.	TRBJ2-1	TGCGCCAGCAGCTTGGCCGAGAATGAGCAGTTCTTC	CASSLAENEQFF
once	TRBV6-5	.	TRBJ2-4	TGTGCCAGCAGACAGGGTTCCAAAAACATTCAGTACTTC	CASRQGSKNIQYF
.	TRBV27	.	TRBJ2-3	TGTGCCAGCAGTGGGGCCGGGGGTTATGGCGCAGATACGCAGTATTTT	CASSGAGGYGADTQYF
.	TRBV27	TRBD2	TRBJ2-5	TGTGCCAGCAGTTCAATATCCGGGGGGGCCAGGGTGGAAGAGACCCAGTACTTC	CASSSISGGARVEETQYF
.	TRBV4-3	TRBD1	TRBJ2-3	TGCGCCAGCAGCTCACAGGGGGCGATGCCAGATACGCAGTATTTT	CASSSQGAMPDTQYF
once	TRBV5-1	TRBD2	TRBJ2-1	TGCGCCAGCAGCTTGGCCTCAGGGACTAGCGGGGGGGCCTCCCAGTTCTTC	CASSLASGTSGGASQFF
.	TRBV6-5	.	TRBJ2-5	TGTGCCAGCAGTTACGGCGGGGGCGAGGCGACCCAGTACTTC	CASSYGGGEATQYF
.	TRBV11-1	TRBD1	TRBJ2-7	TGTGCCAGCAGCAAAGCCCCGGGACAGGCTTCCTACGAGCAGTACTTC	CASSKAPGQASYEQYF
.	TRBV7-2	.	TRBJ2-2	TGTGCCAGCAGCTTGGGCCAACTAGGGTCCGGGGAGCTGTTTTTT	CASSLGQLGSGELFF
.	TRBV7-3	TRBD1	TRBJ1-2	TGTGCCAGCAGCGCCGACAGGGCGGGTGGCTACACCTTC	CASSADRAGGYTF
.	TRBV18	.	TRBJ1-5	TGTGCCAGCCTGGCATATAGCAATCAGCCCCAGCATTTT	CASLAYSNQPQHF
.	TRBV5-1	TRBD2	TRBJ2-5	TGCGCCAGCAGCCCCTGGGCTAGCGGGGGGTCGGAGACCCAGTACTTC	CASSPWASGGSETQYF
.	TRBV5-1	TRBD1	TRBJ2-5	TGCGCCAGCAGCCTAACCGGGACAGGGGTCGGAGAGACCCAGTACTTC	CASSLTGTGVGETQYF
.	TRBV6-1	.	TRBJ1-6	TGTGCCAGCAGTGAATGGGCGGGGAGGTCCATAGATTCACCCCTCCACTTT	CASSEWAGRSIDSPLHF
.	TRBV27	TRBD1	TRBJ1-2	TGTGCCACCAGAGACAGGGGTGGGGGCTACACCTTC	CATRDRGGGYTF
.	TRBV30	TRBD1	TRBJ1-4	TGTGCCTGGAGTTGGGACAGGGGTAATCTAAAACTGTTTTTT	CAWSWDRGNLKLFF
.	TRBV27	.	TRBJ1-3	TGTGCCAGCAAGGCAGGGGCTGGAAACACCATATATTTT	CASKAGAGNTIYF
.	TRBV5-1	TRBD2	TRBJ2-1	TGCGCCAGCAGCTTGGCTAGCGGGGGGGAAAATGAGCAGTTCTTC	CASSLASGGENEQFF
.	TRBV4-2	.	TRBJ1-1	TGTGCCAGCAGCCAACGACAGGAGAACACTGAAGCTTTCTTT	CASSQRQENTEAFF
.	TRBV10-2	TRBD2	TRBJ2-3	TGCGCCAGCAGACAACCGGGGGGGAGTACGCAGTATTTT	CASRQPGGSTQYF
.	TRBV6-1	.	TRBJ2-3	TGTGCCAGCAGTGAAGCTGCGGGAGATACGCAGTATTTT	CASSEAAGDTQYF
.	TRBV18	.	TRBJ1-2	TGTGCCAGCTCACCTCCCCGGGGGAGCGGTGGCTACACCTTC	CASSPPRGSGGYTF
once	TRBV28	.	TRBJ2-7	TGTGCCAGCAGTTTACAGGGTGACTCCTACGAGCAGTACTTC	CASSLQGDSYEQYF
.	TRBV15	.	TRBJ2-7	TGTGCCACCAGCAGAACGACATCTGGTGCCTACGAGCAGTACTTC	CATSRTTSGAYEQYF
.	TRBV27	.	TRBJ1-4	TGTGCCAGCGACAGTTTTCTCAGCTACAATGAAAAACTGTTTTTT	CASDSFLSYNEKLFF
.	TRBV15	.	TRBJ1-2	TGTGCCACCAGCAGAGGTAGCAAAAACTATGGCTACACCTTC	CATSRGSKNYGYTF
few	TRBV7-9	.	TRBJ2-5	TGTGCCAGCAGCCCCAGCCTAGCCCTCCCGACCCAGTACTTC	CASSPSLALPTQYF
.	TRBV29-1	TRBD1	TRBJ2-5	TGCAGTACTAGGACAGGGACAAAAGAGACCCAGTACTTC	CSTRTGTKETQYF
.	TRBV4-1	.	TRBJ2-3	TGCGCCAGCAGCCAAGATGGCCAGGGAGATACGCAGTATTTT	CASSQDGQGDTQYF
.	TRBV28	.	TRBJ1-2	TGTGCCAGCAGTACCTTTGCAGGGAATAACTATGGCTACACCTTC	CASSTFAGNNYGYTF
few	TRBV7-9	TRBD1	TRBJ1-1	TGTGCCAGCAGCCCATCACTCTACGGGACAGGGATGAACACTGAAGCTTTCTTT	CASSPSLYGTGMNTEAFF
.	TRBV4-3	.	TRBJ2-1	TGCGCCAGCAGCCAGCCGGGACTCTACAATGAGCAGTTCTTC	CASSQPGLYNEQFF
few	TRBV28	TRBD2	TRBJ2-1	TGTGCCAGCAGTTTAAGGGCCAGCGGGGGCGGGTTTTACAATGAGCAGTTCTTC	CASSLRASGGGFYNEQFF
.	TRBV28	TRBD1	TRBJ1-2	TGTGCCAGCTGGGCGCGACAGGGGGCGTCTGGCTACACCTTC	CASWARQGASGYTF
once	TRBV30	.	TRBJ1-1	TGTGCCTGGAGAGGAGGGGTTGGTCTAGCTTTCTTT	CAWRGGVGLAFF
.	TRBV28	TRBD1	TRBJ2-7	TGTGCCAGCAGTTCTTGGACAGGGGCCATTTACGAGCAGTACTTC	CASSSWTGAIYEQYF
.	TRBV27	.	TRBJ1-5	TGTGCCAGCGGCAGGGAAAACAATCAGCCCCAGCATTTT	CASGRENNQPQHF
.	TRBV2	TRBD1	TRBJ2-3	TGTGCCAGCAGAAAAAATGACAGGGGGCAAGATACGCAGTATTTT	CASRKNDRGQDTQYF
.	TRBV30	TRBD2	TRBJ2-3	TGTGCCTGGACGGGGGGGAAGGATACGCAGTATTTT	CAWTGGKDTQYF